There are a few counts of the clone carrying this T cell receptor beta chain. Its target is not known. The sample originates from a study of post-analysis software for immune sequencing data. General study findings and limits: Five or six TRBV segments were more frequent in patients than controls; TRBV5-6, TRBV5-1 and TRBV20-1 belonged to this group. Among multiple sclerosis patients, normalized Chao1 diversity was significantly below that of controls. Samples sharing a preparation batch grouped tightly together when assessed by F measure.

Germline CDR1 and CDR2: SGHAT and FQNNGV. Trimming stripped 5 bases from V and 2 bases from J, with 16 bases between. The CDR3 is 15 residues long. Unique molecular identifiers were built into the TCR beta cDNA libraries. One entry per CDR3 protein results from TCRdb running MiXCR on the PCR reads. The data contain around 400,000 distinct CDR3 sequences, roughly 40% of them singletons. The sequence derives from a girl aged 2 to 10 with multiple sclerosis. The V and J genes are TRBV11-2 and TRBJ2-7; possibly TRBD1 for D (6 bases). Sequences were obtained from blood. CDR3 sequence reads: CASSPTTGLTYEQYF. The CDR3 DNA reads TGTGCCAGCAGCCCCACGACAGGACTGACCTACGAGCAGTACTTC.